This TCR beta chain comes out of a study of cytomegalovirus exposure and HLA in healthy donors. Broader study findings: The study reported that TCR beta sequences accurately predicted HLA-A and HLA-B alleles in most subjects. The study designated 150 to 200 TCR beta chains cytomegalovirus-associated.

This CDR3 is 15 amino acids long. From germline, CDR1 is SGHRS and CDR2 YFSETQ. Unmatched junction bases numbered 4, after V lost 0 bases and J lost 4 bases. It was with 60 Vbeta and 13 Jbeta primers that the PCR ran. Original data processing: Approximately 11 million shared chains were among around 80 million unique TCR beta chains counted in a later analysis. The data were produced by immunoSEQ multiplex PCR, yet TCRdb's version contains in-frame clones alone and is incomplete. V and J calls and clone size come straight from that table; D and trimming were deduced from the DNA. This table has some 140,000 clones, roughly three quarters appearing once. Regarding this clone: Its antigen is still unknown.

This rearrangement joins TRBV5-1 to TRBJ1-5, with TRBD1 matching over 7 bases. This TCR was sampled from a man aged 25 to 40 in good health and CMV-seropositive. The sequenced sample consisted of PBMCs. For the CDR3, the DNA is TGCGCCAGCAGCTTGGGGGCAGGGGGGAATCAGCCCCAGCATTTT. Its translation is CASSLGAGGNQPQHF.